In this sample, the clone carrying this T cell receptor beta chain turned up many times. Antigen unknown. These data are taken from a study of identical twins. Overall study results and limits: It was cross-sectional statistical analysis, not following the same donors, that the conclusions relied on. Models underestimated how often monozygotic twins shared out-of-frame TCR alpha. Out-of-frame alpha sequences common to twins exhibited an excess of low generation probability.

MiXCR was run by TCRdb on the 5' RACE reads, yielding one entry per CDR3 protein. The sample records approximately 190,000 distinct CDR3 sequences, more than 15% being singletons. The CDR3 has 15 residues. Germline V gives CDR1 MNHEY, CDR2 SVGEGT. Trimming removed 8 bases from V and 5 bases from J; junction bases left unmatched: 14. The sample was also reused in another study, on T cells expressing NK-cell markers. That work contributes: It was sorted CD3+CD56+NKG2C+, CD3+CD56+NKG2C- and CD3+CD56-NKG2C+ T cells that supplied the TCR beta repertoires.

The sample consisted of CD8+ T cells sorted from blood. The origin of this receptor is a woman aged 18-30 years in good health. The rearrangement joins TRBV6-2 or TRBV6-3 to TRBJ2-5, with TRBD2 identical over 7 bases. In DNA, the CDR3 is TGTGCCAGCTCTCCCGCGGCGGGAGATCTGGAGACCCAGTACTTC. Translated: CASSPAAGDLETQYF.